This paragraph reports one T cell receptor beta chain. Under the authors' procedure: Quantification of nucleated cells was approximated via reference gene primer amplification. TCRdb's table, derived via immunoSEQ multiplex PCR, lists solely in-frame clones and lacks some. V, J and clone size derive from that table, while D and trimming were established from the DNA sequence. Counted here are under 250,000 clones, about 85% occurring once; the ten biggest clones make up roughly 1.9%. The entry originates in a study of blood T cell repertoires in COVID-19. Across the whole study: Specimens from acute and convalescent COVID-19 originated in the United States, Italy and Spain. Nucleic acid was either cDNA or gDNA, and it came from T cells, B-cell-depleted T cells, or PBMCs.

Trimming stripped 7 bases from V and 3 bases from J, with 21 bases between. The CDR3 runs 17 residues. CDR1 is SGHAT, CDR2 FQNNGV, per germline. Sequenced sample: peripheral blood. The sequence was obtained from a young man who had recovered from COVID-19. The rearrangement joins TRBV11-2 to TRBJ2-2, with a tentative D call TRBD1 (7 bases). CDR3 nucleotide sequence: TGTGCCAGCACAAAAACAGGGGACCCGGGGGACACCGGGGAGCTGTTTTTT. This codes for CASTKTGDPGDTGELFF.